This T cell receptor (beta chain) was identified during a study of T cells in localized non-small cell lung cancer. Germline lookup yields CDR1 MNHEY and CDR2 SMNVEV (reference sequence). Germline trimming cut 4 bases from V and 2 bases from J; bases unmatched to any gene: 9. This CDR3 comprises 17 residues. Sequencing was performed with immunoSEQ multiplex PCR; in TCRdb, only in-frame clones are kept and a portion is missing. The sample gives tens of thousands of clones, 90% of which show up once; 1.1% is in the top ten. Points from the study as a whole: Heterogeneity remains possible because sequencing was limited to only one tumor region. Adjacent uninvolved lung had the highest clonality, suggesting focused antigen responses. Appearances in adjacent lung were noted for a median approximately 50 of the top 100 tumor clones. Those with higher blood T cell density had longer overall survival.

As to this clone: Its specificity is not known.

The J gene is TRBJ2-1, the V gene TRBV27; TRBD2 matches 9 bases. The origin of this receptor is a woman aged 40-69 years with stage I lung adenocarcinoma. The sample consisted of peripheral blood, taken before any cancer treatment. CDR3 residues: CASSYHSGLAPYNEQFF. The CDR3 DNA reads TGTGCCAGCAGTTATCACTCGGGACTAGCCCCCTACAATGAGCAGTTCTTC.